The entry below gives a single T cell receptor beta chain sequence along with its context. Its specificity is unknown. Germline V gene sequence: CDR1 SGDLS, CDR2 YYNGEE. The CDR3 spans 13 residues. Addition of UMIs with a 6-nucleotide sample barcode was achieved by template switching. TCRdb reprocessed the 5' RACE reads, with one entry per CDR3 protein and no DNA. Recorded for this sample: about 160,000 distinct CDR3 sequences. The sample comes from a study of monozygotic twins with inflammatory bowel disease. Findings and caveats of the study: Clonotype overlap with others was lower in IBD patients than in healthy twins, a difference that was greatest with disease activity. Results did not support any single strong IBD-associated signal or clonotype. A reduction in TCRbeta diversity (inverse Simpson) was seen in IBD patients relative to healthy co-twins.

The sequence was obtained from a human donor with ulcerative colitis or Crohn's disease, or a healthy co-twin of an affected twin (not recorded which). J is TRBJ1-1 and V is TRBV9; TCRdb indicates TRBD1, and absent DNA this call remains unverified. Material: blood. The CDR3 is CASSSPYDTEAFF.